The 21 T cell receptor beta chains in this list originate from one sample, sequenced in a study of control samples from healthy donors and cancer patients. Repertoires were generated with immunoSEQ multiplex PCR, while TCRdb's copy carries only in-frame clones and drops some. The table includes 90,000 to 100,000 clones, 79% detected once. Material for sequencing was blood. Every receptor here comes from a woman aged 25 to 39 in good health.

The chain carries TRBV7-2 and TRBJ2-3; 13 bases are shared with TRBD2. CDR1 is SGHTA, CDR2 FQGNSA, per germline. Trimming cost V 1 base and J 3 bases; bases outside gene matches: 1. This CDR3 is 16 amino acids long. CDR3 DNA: TGTGCCAGCAGCTTAGGGACTAGCGGGGGAACAGATACGCAGTATTTT. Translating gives CASSLGTSGGTDTQYF.

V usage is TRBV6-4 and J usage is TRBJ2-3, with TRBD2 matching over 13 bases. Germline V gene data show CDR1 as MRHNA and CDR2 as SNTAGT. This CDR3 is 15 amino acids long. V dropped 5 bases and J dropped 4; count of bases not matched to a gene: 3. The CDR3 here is CASSSLAGGPDTQYF. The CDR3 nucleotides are TGTGCCAGCAGTTCACTAGCGGGGGGGCCAGATACGCAGTATTTT.

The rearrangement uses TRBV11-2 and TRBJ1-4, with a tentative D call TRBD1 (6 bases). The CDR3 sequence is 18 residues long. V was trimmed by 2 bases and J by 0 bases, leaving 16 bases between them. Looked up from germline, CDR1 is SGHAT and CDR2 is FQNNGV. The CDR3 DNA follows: TGTGCCAGCAGCTTACTCGCCAGGGGATATCCAACTAATGAAAAACTGTTTTTT. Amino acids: CASSLLARGYPTNEKLFF.

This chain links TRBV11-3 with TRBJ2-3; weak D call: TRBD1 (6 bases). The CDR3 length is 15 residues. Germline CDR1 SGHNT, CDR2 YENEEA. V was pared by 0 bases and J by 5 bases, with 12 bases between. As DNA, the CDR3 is TGTGCCAGCAGCTTAGATCCCCCCAGGGGAGATACGCAGTATTTT. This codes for CASSLDPPRGDTQYF.

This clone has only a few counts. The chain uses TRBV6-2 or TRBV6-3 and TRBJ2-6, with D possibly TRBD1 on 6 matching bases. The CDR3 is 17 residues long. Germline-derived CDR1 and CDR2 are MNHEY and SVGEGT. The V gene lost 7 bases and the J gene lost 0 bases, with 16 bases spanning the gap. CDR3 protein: CASTPIRGGSGANVLTF. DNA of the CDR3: TGTGCCAGCACCCCCATCCGAGGGGGCTCTGGGGCCAACGTCCTGACTTTC.

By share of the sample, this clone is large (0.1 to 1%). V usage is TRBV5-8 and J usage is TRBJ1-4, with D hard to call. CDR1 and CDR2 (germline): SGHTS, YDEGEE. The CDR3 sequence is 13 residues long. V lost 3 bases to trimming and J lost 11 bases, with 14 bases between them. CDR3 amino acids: CASSSSLTGKLFF. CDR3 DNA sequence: TGTGCCAGCAGCTCGTCCCTGACCGGGAAACTGTTTTTT.

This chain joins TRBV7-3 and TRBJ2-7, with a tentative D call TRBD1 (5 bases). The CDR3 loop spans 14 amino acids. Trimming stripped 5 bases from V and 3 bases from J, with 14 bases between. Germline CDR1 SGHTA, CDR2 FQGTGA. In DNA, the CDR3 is TGTGCCAGCAGCCAAGATCGGACAAGCTACGAGCAGTACTTC. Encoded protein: CASSQDRTSYEQYF.

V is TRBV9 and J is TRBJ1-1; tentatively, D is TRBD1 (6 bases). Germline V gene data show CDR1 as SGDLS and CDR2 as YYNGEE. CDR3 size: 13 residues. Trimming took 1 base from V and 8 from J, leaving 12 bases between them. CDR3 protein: CASSVKQGSEAFF. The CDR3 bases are TGTGCCAGCAGCGTAAAACAGGGCTCGGAAGCTTTCTTT.

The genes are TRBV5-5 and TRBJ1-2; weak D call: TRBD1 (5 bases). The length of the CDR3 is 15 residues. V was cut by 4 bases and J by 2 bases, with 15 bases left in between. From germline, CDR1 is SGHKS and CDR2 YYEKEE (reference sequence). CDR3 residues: CASSIGQTVNYGYTF. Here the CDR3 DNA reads TGTGCCAGCAGCATAGGACAAACTGTAAACTATGGCTACACCTTC.

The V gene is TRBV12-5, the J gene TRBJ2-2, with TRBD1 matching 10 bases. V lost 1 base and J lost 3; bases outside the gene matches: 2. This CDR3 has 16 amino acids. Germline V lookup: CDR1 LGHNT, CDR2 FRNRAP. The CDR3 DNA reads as TGTGCTAGTGGTTTGGCCGGGACAGGGGACACCGGGGAGCTGTTTTTT. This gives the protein CASGLAGTGDTGELFF.

CDR3 loop: CASSLTGTGVLDEQFF. In DNA form, the CDR3 reads TGTGCCAGCAGCTTAACCGGGACAGGGGTTCTTGATGAGCAGTTCTTC. The V call is TRBV7-3, the J call TRBJ2-1; 10 bases are shared with TRBD1. With 0 bases clipped from V and 8 bases from J, the junction kept 7 bases outside the gene matches. This CDR3 is 16 amino acids long. Germline V gives CDR1 SGHTA, CDR2 FQGTGA. Together with reference TRBV7-3 and TRBJ2-1, the CDR3 gives the full variable domain: GAGVSQTPSNKVTEKGKYVELRCDPISGHTALYWYRQSLGQGPEFLIYFQGTGAADDSGLPNDRFFAVRPEGSVSTLKIQRTERGDSAVYLCASSLTGTGVLDEQFFGPGTRLTVL.

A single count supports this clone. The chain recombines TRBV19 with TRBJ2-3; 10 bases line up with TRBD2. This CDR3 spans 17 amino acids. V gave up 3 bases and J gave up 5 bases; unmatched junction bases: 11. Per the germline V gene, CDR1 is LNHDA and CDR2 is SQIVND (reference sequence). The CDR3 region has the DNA TGTGCCAGTAGTATCGAGCGGGGGGGCCAATCTAGAGATACGCAGTATTTT. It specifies CASSIERGGQSRDTQYF.

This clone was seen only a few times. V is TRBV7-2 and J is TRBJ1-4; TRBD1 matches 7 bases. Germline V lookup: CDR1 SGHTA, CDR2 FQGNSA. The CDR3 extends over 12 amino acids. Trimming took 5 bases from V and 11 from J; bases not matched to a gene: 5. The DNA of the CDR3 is TGTGCCAGCAGCCCAGACAGGGTCAAACTGTTTTTT. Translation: CASSPDRVKLFF. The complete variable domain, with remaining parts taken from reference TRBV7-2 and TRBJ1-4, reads GAGVSQSPSNKVTEKGKDVELRCDPISGHTALYWYRQSLGQGLEFLIYFQGNSAPDKSGLPSDRFSAERTGGSVSTLTIQRTQQEDSAVYLCASSPDRVKLFFGSGTQLSVL.

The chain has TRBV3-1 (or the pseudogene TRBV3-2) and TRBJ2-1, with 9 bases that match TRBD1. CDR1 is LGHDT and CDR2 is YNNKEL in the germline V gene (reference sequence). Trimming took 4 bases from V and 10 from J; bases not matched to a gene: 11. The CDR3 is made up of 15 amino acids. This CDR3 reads CASSRGGTGINEQFF. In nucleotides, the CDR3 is TGTGCCAGCAGCCGAGGGGGGACAGGGATAAACGAGCAGTTCTTC.

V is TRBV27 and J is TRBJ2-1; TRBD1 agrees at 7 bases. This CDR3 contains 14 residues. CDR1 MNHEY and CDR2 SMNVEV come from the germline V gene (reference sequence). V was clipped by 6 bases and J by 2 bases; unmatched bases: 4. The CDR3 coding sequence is TGTGCCAGCAGACCGGGACAGCCCTACAATGAGCAGTTCTTC. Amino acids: CASRPGQPYNEQFF.

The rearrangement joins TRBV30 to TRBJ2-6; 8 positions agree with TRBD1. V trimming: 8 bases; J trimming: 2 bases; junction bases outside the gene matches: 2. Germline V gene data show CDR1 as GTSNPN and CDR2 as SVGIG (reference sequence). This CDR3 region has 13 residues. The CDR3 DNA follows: TGTGCCGGACAGGGACCTGGGGCCAACGTCCTGACTTTC. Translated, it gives CAGQGPGANVLTF.

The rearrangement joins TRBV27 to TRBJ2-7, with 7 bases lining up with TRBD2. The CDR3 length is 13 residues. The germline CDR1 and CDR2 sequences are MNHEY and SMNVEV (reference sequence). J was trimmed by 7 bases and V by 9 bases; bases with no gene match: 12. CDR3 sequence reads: CASSGEGRQEQYF. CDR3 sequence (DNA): TGTGCCAGTTCGGGGGAGGGAAGACAAGAGCAGTACTTC.

DNA for the CDR3: TGTGCCAGCAGCGAGGGTTGGACTGACACTGAAGCTTTCTTT. It encodes CASSEGWTDTEAFF. The rearrangement uses TRBV9 and TRBJ1-1; D is uncertain. Per the germline V gene, CDR1 is SGDLS and CDR2 is YYNGEE. V gave up 3 bases and J gave up 3 bases, with 12 bases separating them. The CDR3 length is 14 residues.

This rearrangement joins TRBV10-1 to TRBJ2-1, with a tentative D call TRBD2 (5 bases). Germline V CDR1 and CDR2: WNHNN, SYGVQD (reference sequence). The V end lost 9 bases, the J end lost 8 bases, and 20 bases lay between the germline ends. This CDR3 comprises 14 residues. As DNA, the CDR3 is TGCGCCAGAGGCTTGTGGGCCGGGGATGATGAGCAGTTCTTC. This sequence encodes CARGLWAGDDEQFF.

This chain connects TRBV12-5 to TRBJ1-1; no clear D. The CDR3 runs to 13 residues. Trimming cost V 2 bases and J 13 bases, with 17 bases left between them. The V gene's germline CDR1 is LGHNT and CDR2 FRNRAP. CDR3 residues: CASGLRTLSFGFF. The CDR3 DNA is TGTGCTAGTGGTTTGCGGACCCTTTCTTTTGGTTTCTTT.

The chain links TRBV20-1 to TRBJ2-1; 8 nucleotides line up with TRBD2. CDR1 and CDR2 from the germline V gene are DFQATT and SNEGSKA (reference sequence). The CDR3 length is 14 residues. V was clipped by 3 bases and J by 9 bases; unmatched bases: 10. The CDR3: CSASDGGASFEQFF. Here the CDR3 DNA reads TGCAGTGCTAGTGACGGGGGGGCTTCGTTTGAGCAGTTCTTC.